One sample yielded the 4 T cell receptor beta chains listed below, sequenced in a study of shared clonotypes between healthy human individuals. Produced via immunoSEQ multiplex PCR; TCRdb's table is partial and in-frame only. The sample has around 1.1 million clones; 78% are singletons. Sequenced input: memory CD4+ T cells from PBMCs. Subset here: CD45RA-negative fraction. The source of these receptors is a man in his late teens or twenties in good health. Some clones in this sample may be carry-over from other donors' samples.

This clone was found once. This sequence joins TRBV18 and TRBJ2-7, with 10 bases lining up with TRBD2. Germline trimming cut 2 bases from V and 7 bases from J; bases unmatched to any gene: 5. The CDR3 is made up of 14 amino acids. The germline gives CDR1 KGHSH, CDR2 LQKENI. CDR3 residues: CASSPSGRAGEQYF. CDR3 nucleotides: TGTGCCAGCTCACCAAGCGGGAGGGCGGGTGAGCAGTACTTC.

This clone was counted between two and nine times. Other DNA sequences within the sample encode an identical CDR3. The gene calls are TRBV7-2 and TRBJ2-7; no definite D call. The CDR3 runs 14 residues. Trimming left V 5 bases short and J 0 bases short, with 11 bases between. The germline CDR1 and CDR2 sequences are SGHTA and FQGNSA. Here the CDR3 reads CASSRGLGSYEQYF. The CDR3 region has the DNA TGTGCCAGCAGCCGCGGCCTGGGCTCCTACGAGCAGTACTTC.

Worth noting for this clone: The same CDR3 can be traced to other DNA sequences in this sample. The chain is built from TRBV30 and TRBJ2-7; D may match TRBD1 or TRBD2 (5 bases each). Germline CDR1 reads GTSNPN; CDR2 reads SVGIG (reference sequence). The CDR3 is 11 residues long. The V gene lost 3 bases and the J gene lost 6 bases, with 9 bases spanning the gap. The CDR3 sequence is CAWSWGSEQYF. The CDR3 bases are TGTGCCTGGAGCTGGGGGTCCGAGCAGTACTTC.

The chain combines TRBV5-1 with TRBJ1-1; 7 bases fit TRBD1. Per the germline V gene, CDR1 is SGHRS and CDR2 is YFSETQ. V lost 1 base, J lost 0 bases, and 3 bases stayed unmatched. This CDR3 is built from 15 residues. The CDR3 nucleotides read TGCGCCAGCAGCTTGCAGGGGGTTCTGAACACTGAAGCTTTCTTT. Translating it yields CASSLQGVLNTEAFF.